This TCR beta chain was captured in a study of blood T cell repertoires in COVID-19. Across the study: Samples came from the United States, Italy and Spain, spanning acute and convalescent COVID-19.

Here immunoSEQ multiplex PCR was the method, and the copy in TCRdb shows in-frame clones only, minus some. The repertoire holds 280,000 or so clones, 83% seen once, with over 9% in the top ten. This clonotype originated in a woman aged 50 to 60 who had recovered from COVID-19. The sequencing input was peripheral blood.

The CDR3, as DNA: TGTGCCAGCTCATGGCTGGAGAACTACGAGCAGTACTTC. Its translation: CASSWLENYEQYF. The chain recombines TRBV18 with TRBJ2-7, with D hard to call. CDR1 is KGHSH and CDR2 is LQKENI in the germline V gene. V dropped 5 bases and J dropped 3 bases, with 11 bases sitting between them. The CDR3 spans 13 residues.